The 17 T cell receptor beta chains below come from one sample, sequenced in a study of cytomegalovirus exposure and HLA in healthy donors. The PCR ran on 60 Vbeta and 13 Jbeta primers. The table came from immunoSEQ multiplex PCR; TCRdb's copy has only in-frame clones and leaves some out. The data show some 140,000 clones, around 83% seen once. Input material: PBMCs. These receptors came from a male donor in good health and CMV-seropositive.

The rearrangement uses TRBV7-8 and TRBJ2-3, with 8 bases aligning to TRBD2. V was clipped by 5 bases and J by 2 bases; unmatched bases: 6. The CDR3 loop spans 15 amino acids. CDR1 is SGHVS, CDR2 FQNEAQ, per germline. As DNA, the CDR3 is TGTGCCAGCAGCGCGGGACTAGATAACACAGATACGCAGTATTTT. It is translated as CASSAGLDNTDTQYF.

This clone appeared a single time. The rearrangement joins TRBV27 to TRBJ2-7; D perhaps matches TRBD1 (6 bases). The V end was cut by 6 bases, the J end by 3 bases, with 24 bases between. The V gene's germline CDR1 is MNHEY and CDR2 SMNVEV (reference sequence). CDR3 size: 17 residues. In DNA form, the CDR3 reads TGTGCCAGCAGCCCCACCGCGAGGGACATCACATACTACGAGCAGTACTTC. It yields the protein CASSPTARDITYYEQYF.

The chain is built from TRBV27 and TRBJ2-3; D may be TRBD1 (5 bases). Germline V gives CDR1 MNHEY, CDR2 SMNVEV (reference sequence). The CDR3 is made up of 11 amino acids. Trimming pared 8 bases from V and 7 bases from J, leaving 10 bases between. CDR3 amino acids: CASQGFNTQYF. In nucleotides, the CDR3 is TGTGCCAGCCAGGGCTTTAATACGCAGTATTTT.

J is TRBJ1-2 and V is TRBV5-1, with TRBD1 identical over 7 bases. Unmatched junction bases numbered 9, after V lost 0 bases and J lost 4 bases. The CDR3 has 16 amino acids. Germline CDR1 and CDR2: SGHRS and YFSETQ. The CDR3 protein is CASSLGSGGDVYGYTF. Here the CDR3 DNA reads TGCGCCAGCAGCTTGGGATCAGGGGGAGATGTCTATGGCTACACCTTC.

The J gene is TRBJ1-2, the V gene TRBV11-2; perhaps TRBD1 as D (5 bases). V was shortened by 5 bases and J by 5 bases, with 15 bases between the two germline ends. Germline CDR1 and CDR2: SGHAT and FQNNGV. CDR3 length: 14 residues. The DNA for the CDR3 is TGTGCCAGCAGCCCATGGGGCCCCGAGTATGGCTACACCTTC. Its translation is CASSPWGPEYGYTF.

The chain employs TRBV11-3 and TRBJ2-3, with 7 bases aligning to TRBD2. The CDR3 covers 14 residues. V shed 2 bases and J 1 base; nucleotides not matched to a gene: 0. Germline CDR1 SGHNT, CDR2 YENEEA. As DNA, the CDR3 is TGTGCCAGCAGCTTAACTAGCGGCACAGATACGCAGTATTTT. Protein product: CASSLTSGTDTQYF. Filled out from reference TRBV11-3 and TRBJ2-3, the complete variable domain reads EAGVVQSPRYKIIEKKQPVAFWCNPISGHNTLYWYLQNLGQGPELLIRYENEEAVDDSQLPKDRFSAERLKGVDSTLKIQPAELGDSAVYLCASSLTSGTDTQYFGPGTRLTVL.

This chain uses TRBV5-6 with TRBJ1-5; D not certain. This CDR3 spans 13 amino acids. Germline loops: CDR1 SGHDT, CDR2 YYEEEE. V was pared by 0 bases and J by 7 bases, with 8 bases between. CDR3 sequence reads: CASSLARGQPQHF. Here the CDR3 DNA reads TGTGCCAGCAGCTTGGCTCGGGGACAGCCCCAGCATTTT.

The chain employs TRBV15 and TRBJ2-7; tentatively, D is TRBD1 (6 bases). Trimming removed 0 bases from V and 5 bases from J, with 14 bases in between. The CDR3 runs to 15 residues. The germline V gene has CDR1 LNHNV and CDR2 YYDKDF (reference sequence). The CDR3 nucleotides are TGTGCCACCAGCAGAGATGGCCAGGGGAGCGACGAGCAGTACTTC. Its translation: CATSRDGQGSDEQYF.

The CDR3 protein is CASSRGIAGFRETQYF. CDR3 DNA sequence: TGTGCCAGCAGCCGGGGGATAGCGGGATTTCGAGAGACCCAGTACTTC. V gene TRBV9 combines with J gene TRBJ2-5, with 8 bases fitting TRBD2. CDR1 is SGDLS, CDR2 YYNGEE, per germline. Unmatched junction bases numbered 12, after V lost 4 bases and J lost 4 bases. The CDR3 consists of 16 residues.

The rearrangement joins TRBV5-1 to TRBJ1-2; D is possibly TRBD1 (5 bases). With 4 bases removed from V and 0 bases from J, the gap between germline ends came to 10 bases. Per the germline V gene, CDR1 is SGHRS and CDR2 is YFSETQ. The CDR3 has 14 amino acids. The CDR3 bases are TGCGCCAGCAGCAGCACGACAGCTAACTATGGCTACACCTTC. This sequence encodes CASSSTTANYGYTF.

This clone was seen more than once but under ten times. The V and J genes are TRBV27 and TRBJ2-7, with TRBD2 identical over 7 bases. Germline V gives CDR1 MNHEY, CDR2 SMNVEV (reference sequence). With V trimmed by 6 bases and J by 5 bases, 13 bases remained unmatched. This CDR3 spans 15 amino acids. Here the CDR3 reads CASSPWGGQLHEQYF. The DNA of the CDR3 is TGTGCCAGCAGCCCTTGGGGAGGGCAGCTCCACGAGCAGTACTTC.

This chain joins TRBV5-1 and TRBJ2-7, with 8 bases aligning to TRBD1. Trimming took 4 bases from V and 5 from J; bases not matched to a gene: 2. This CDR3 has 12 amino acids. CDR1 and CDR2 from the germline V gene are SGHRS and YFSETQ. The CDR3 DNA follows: TGCGCCAGCAGCCGGACAGGGCACGAGCAGTACTTC. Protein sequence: CASSRTGHEQYF.

CDR3 amino acids: CASSPDWEETQYF. CDR3 coding DNA: TGTGCCAGCAGCCCGGACTGGGAAGAGACCCAGTACTTC. The gene calls are TRBV5-4 and TRBJ2-5; possibly TRBD2 for D (5 bases). V dropped 4 bases and J dropped 3 bases, with 10 bases sitting between them. The length of the CDR3 is 13 residues. Germline V gives CDR1 SGHNT, CDR2 YYREEE (reference sequence).

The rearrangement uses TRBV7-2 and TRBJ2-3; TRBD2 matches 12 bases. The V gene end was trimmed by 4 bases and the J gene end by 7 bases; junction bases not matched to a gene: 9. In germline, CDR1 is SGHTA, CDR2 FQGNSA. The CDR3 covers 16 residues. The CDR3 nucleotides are TGTGCCAGCAGCTCGGGGACGGGACTAGCGGGTCATACGCAGTATTTT. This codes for CASSSGTGLAGHTQYF. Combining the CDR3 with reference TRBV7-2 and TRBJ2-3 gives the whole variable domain GAGVSQSPSNKVTEKGKDVELRCDPISGHTALYWYRQSLGQGLEFLIYFQGNSAPDKSGLPSDRFSAERTGGSVSTLTIQRTQQEDSAVYLCASSSGTGLAGHTQYFGPGTRLTVL.

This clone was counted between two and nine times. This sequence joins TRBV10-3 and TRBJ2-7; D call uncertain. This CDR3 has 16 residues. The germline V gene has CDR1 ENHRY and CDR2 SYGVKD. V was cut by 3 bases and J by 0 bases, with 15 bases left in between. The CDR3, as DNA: TGTGCCATCAGTGATGGTGTCTGGCGGTCCTCCTACGAGCAGTACTTC. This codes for CAISDGVWRSSYEQYF.

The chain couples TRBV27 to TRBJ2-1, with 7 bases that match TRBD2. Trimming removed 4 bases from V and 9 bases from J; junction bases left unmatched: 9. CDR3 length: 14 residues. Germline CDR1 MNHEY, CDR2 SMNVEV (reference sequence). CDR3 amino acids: CASSSGTTFREQFF. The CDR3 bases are TGTGCCAGCAGTTCCGGGACTACCTTCCGTGAGCAGTTCTTC.

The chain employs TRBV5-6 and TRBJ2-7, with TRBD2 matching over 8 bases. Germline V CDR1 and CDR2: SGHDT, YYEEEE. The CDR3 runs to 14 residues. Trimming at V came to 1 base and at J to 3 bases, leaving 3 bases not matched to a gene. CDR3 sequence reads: CASSLILADYEQYF. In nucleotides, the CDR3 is TGTGCCAGCAGCTTGATACTAGCGGACTACGAGCAGTACTTC.